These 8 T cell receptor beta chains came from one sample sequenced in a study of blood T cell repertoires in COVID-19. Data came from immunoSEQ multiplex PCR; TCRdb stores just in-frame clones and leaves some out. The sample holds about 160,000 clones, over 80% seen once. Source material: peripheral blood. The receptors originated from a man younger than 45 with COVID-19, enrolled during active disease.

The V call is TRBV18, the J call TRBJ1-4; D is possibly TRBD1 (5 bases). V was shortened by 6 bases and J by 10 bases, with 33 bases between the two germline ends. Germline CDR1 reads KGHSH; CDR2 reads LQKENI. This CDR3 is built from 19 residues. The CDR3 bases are TGTGCCAGCTCTATTTCGTCGAGTGGAGTAGGGGCCCGTGAAGGAAAACTGTTTTTT. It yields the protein CASSISSSGVGAREGKLFF.

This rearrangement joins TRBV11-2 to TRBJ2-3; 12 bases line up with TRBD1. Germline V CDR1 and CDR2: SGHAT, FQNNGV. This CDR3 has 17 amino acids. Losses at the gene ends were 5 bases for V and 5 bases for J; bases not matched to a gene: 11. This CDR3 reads CASSPWDRGRHEDTQYF. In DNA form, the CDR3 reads TGTGCCAGCAGCCCTTGGGACAGGGGGCGCCATGAAGATACGCAGTATTTT.

The CDR3 DNA sequence: TGTGCCAGCAACATGAGGAGGGGCGATGAGCAGTTCTTC. It yields the protein CASNMRRGDEQFF. The gene calls are TRBV14 and TRBJ2-1; D perhaps matches TRBD2 (6 bases). This CDR3 has 13 residues. V lost 7 bases to trimming and J lost 8 bases, with 15 bases between them. CDR1 and CDR2 from the germline V gene are SGHDN and FVKESK.

CDR3 amino acids: CASSLVGAWYGYTF. DNA of the CDR3: TGTGCCAGCAGCTTGGTAGGGGCTTGGTATGGCTACACCTTC. V gene TRBV5-4 combines with J gene TRBJ1-2; possibly TRBD1 for D (5 bases). Trimming removed 0 bases at V and 5 bases at J, with 11 bases between. The CDR3 contains 14 residues. Germline loops: CDR1 SGHNT, CDR2 YYREEE (reference sequence).

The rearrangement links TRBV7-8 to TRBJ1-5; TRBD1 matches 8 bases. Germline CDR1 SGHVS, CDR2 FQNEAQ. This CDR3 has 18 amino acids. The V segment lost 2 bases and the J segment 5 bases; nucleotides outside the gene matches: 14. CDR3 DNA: TGTGCCAGCAGCTTAAGGCCAGGGGGCGCGGCACTCTATCAGCCCCAGCATTTT. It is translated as CASSLRPGGAALYQPQHF.

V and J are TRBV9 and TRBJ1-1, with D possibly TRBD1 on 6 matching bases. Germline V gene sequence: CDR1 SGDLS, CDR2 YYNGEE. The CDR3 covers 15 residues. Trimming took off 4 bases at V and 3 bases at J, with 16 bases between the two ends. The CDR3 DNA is TGTGCCAGCAGCCTTGGGACACAAGGGGACACTGAAGCTTTCTTT. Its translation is CASSLGTQGDTEAFF. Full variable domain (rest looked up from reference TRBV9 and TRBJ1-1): DSGVTQTPKHLITATGQRVTLRCSPRSGDLSVYWYQQSLDQGLQFLIQYYNGEERAKGNILERFSAQQFPDLHSELNLSSLELGDSALYFCASSLGTQGDTEAFFGQGTRLTVV.

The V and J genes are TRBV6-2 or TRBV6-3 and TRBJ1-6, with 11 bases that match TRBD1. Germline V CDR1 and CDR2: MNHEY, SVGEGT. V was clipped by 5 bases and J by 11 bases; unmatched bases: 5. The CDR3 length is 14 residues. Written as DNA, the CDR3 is TGTGCCAGCAGTAGAGGACAGGGGGCAACACCCCTCCACTTT. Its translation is CASSRGQGATPLHF.

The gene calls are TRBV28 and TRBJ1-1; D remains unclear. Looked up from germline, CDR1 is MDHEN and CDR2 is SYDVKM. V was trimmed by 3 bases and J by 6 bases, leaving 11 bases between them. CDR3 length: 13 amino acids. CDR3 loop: CASSLSPLAEAFF. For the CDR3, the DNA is TGTGCCAGCAGTTTGTCCCCATTAGCTGAAGCTTTCTTT.